A selection of T cell receptor beta chains follows, all from one sample in a study of shared clonotypes between healthy human individuals. Libraries were prepared by immunoSEQ multiplex PCR; TCRdb keeps only in-frame clonotypes and omits some of them. The sample holds over 2 million clones, 95% seen once. What was sequenced was naive CD4+ T cells sorted from blood. Receptors were obtained from a man aged 18 to 30 in good health. CDR3s include the opening cysteine and the closing phenylalanine or tryptophan. A D gene is named only where the DNA matches it firmly. The size field is filled for only some rows; it gives once, few, many or a size class.

v_gene	d_gene	abundance	j_gene	CDR3aa	CDR3nt
TRBV5-1	.	.	TRBJ2-1	CASSLGASAFSYNEQFF	TGCGCCAGCAGCTTGGGGGCTAGCGCCTTCTCCTACAATGAGCAGTTCTTC
TRBV11-3	TRBD1	once	TRBJ2-5	CASSLGTGPEETQYF	TGTGCCAGCAGCCTAGGGACAGGGCCTGAAGAGACCCAGTACTTC
TRBV28	.	.	TRBJ2-7	CASSPRAHQQYF	TGTGCCAGCAGCCCTAGGGCACACCAGCAGTACTTC
TRBV18	.	.	TRBJ2-7	CASSPPRERAYEQYF	TGTGCCAGCTCACCACCTCGGGAGCGCGCCTACGAGCAGTACTTC
TRBV11-2	TRBD2	.	TRBJ2-7	CASSSGGGLGQYF	TGTGCCAGCAGCTCCGGCGGGGGGCTGGGGCAGTACTTC
TRBV7-2	TRBD1	.	TRBJ1-1	CASSLPGGYTEAFF	TGTGCCAGCAGCCTTCCAGGGGGGTACACTGAAGCTTTCTTT
TRBV4-1	TRBD1	.	TRBJ2-7	CASSITGATTYEQYF	TGCGCCAGCAGCATAACAGGGGCTACCACCTACGAGCAGTACTTC
TRBV19	TRBD1	.	TRBJ1-5	CASKTTGDNQPQHF	TGTGCCAGTAAAACGACAGGGGACAATCAGCCCCAGCATTTT
TRBV7-8	.	.	TRBJ2-7	CASSWGTEGSEQYF	TGTGCCAGCAGCTGGGGGACGGAGGGAAGCGAGCAGTACTTC
TRBV9	TRBD1	.	TRBJ1-5	CASSPDRGVDQPQHF	TGTGCCAGCAGCCCCGACAGGGGTGTAGATCAGCCCCAGCATTTT
TRBV2	.	.	TRBJ1-5	CASSDLRSDQPQHF	TGTGCCAGCAGTGATCTCAGGTCCGATCAGCCCCAGCATTTT
TRBV20-1	.	.	TRBJ2-4	CSADLQNIQYF	TGCAGTGCCGATCTCCAAAACATTCAGTACTTC
TRBV28	.	.	TRBJ1-5	CASSLFSRGLRRETNQPQHF	TGTGCCAGCAGTTTGTTTTCAAGGGGGTTGCGTAGAGAAACAAATCAGCCCCAGCATTTT
TRBV30	TRBD2	.	TRBJ2-3	CAWSVRRTSGATDTQYF	TGTGCCTGGAGTGTACGTCGGACTAGCGGGGCAACAGATACGCAGTATTTT
TRBV9	.	.	TRBJ2-1	CASSVEGRSWGEQFF	TGTGCCAGCAGCGTAGAGGGTAGGAGCTGGGGTGAGCAGTTCTTC
TRBV15	TRBD2	.	TRBJ2-3	CATSNRSGSTDTQYF	TGTGCCACCAGCAACCGTAGCGGGAGCACAGATACGCAGTATTTT
TRBV7-6	.	.	TRBJ2-5	CASSLGAAVRETQYF	TGTGCCAGCAGCTTAGGGGCCGCGGTCCGAGAGACCCAGTACTTC
TRBV19	.	.	TRBJ1-2	CASSSRGQGTDYGYTF	TGTGCCAGTAGTTCTAGAGGGCAGGGGACGGACTATGGCTACACCTTC
TRBV6-5	.	.	TRBJ2-5	CASSYSAGALWTQYF	TGTGCCAGCAGTTACTCCGCCGGGGCCCTGTGGACCCAGTACTTC
TRBV2	TRBD2	.	TRBJ2-7	CASSRLAAYEQYF	TGTGCCAGCTCTCGACTAGCAGCCTACGAGCAGTACTTC
TRBV4-3	.	.	TRBJ2-1	CASSQEVLYNEQFF	TGCGCCAGCAGCCAAGAAGTGCTCTACAATGAGCAGTTCTTC
TRBV25-1	.	.	TRBJ1-2	CASSERRGGYYTF	TGTGCCAGCAGTGAACGTCGAGGGGGTTACTACACCTTC
TRBV5-1	.	.	TRBJ2-1	CASSSLQGDYNEQFF	TGCGCCAGCAGCTCTCTACAGGGCGACTACAATGAGCAGTTCTTC
TRBV10-3	.	.	TRBJ1-4	CAISLPDRGEKLFF	TGTGCCATCAGTCTCCCGGACAGAGGTGAAAAACTGTTTTTT
TRBV10-3	.	.	TRBJ2-3	CAISESGSRDTQYF	TGTGCCATCAGTGAATCAGGGAGCAGGGATACGCAGTATTTT
TRBV7-2	.	.	TRBJ1-1	CASSTFGGTEAFF	TGTGCCAGCAGCACCTTTGGGGGTACTGAAGCTTTCTTT
TRBV2	.	.	TRBJ1-4	CASRPEGINEKLFF	TGTGCCAGCAGACCGGAGGGAATTAATGAAAAACTGTTTTTT
TRBV5-1	.	.	TRBJ2-6	CASSLDSSGANVLTF	TGCGCCAGCAGCTTGGATAGCTCTGGGGCCAACGTCCTGACTTTC
TRBV6-5	.	.	TRBJ1-4	CASNAGAGGKLFF	TGTGCCTCAAACGCAGGGGCGGGCGGAAAACTGTTTTTT
TRBV5-8	TRBD2	.	TRBJ2-5	CASSYGTSGGGQETQYF	TGTGCCAGCAGCTACGGGACTAGCGGGGGGGGTCAAGAGACCCAGTACTTC
TRBV5-1	TRBD2	.	TRBJ2-6	CASSPLGLAANSGANVLTF	TGCGCCAGCAGCCCTCTTGGACTAGCGGCGAACTCTGGGGCCAACGTCCTGACTTTC
TRBV18	.	many	TRBJ2-2	CASSPQVDTGELFF	TGTGCCAGCTCACCACAGGTGGACACCGGGGAGCTGTTTTTT
TRBV6-1	.	.	TRBJ1-2	CASYEEYGYTF	TGTGCCAGCTACGAGGAATATGGCTACACCTTC
TRBV5-1	.	.	TRBJ2-1	CASSISKASGEQFF	TGCGCCAGCAGCATCTCGAAAGCGTCGGGTGAGCAGTTCTTC
TRBV6-1	.	.	TRBJ1-6	CASSNREIGNSPLHF	TGTGCCAGCAGCAACAGGGAGATAGGGAATTCACCCCTCCACTTT
TRBV7-9	.	once	TRBJ1-5	CASSLTRDQPQHF	TGTGCCAGCAGCTTAACGAGGGATCAGCCCCAGCATTTT
TRBV18	TRBD1	.	TRBJ1-1	CASSPTGQRNTEAFF	TGTGCCAGCTCGCCGACAGGGCAGAGGAACACTGAAGCTTTCTTT
TRBV9	TRBD2	.	TRBJ2-1	CASSVASGIANEQFF	TGTGCCAGCAGCGTAGCTAGCGGGATTGCGAATGAGCAGTTCTTC
TRBV2	TRBD1	.	TRBJ2-7	CASTRDRGSEQYF	TGTGCCAGCACCCGGGACAGGGGGTCCGAGCAGTACTTC
TRBV5-3	.	.	TRBJ1-2	CARSLGLFPEVSGYTF	TGTGCCAGAAGCTTGGGTCTGTTTCCGGAGGTTTCGGGCTACACCTTC
TRBV5-4	.	.	TRBJ2-7	CASSRPTITGSDEQYF	TGTGCCAGCAGCCGTCCAACAATAACAGGGAGCGACGAGCAGTACTTC
TRBV2	.	.	TRBJ1-3	CASKEDIRSGNTIYF	TGTGCCAGCAAAGAAGACATCAGGTCTGGAAACACCATATATTTT
TRBV5-4	TRBD2	.	TRBJ2-7	CASSFSGRAREQYF	TGTGCCAGCAGCTTTAGCGGGAGGGCCAGAGAGCAGTACTTC
TRBV10-3	.	.	TRBJ2-1	CAISESTSGDEQFF	TGTGCCATCAGTGAGTCGACGTCAGGGGATGAGCAGTTCTTC
TRBV11-3	.	.	TRBJ2-2	CASSLEPGWLFF	TGTGCCAGCAGCTTAGAGCCAGGGTGGCTGTTTTTT
TRBV18	.	.	TRBJ1-5	CASSPPGGSNQPQHF	TGTGCCAGCTCACCACCAGGGGGGAGCAATCAGCCCCAGCATTTT
TRBV5-1	TRBD2	few	TRBJ2-3	CASSSGLAGNTDTQYF	TGCGCCAGCAGCTCCGGACTAGCGGGGAACACAGATACGCAGTATTTT